Detailed here is one TCR beta chain. Its target is not known. PCR was performed using 60 Vbeta and 13 Jbeta primers. Using immunoSEQ multiplex PCR, the repertoire was profiled, and TCRdb retains in-frame clones only, with some absent. The sample has more than 65,000 clones; about 70% are singletons. This sample is drawn from a study of cytomegalovirus exposure and HLA in healthy donors. Study outcomes and limitations: Apparent HLA restriction characterized most CMV-associated TCR beta chains in a later analysis. The authors enumerated 150 to 200 TCR beta chains as linked to cytomegalovirus. Within an earlier analysis, most TCR beta V segments proved productive either about 90% or about 30% of the time.

The sequence came from a woman between 50 and 59 years old in good health and CMV-seropositive. Material: PBMCs.

CDR3 protein: CASSTTGVTEAFF. The CDR3 nucleotides read TGTGCCAGTAGTACGACAGGGGTGACTGAAGCTTTCTTT. The genes are TRBV19 and TRBJ1-1; TRBD1 matches 8 bases. V shed 4 bases, J shed 5 bases, and the junction held 3 bases outside the gene matches. Germline CDR1 is LNHDA and CDR2 is SQIVND (reference sequence). The CDR3 runs 13 residues.